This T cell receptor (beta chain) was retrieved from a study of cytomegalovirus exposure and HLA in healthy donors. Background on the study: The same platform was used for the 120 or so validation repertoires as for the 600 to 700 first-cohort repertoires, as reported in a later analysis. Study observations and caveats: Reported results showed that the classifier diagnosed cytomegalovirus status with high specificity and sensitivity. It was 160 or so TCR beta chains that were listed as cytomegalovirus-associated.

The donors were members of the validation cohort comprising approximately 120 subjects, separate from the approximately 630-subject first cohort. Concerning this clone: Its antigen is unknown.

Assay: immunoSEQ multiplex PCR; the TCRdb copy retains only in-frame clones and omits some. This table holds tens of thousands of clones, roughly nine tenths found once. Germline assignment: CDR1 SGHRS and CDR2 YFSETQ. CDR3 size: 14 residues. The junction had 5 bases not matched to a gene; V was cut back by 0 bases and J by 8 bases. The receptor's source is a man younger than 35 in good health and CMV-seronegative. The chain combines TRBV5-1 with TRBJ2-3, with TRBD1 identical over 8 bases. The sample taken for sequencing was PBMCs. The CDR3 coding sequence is TGCGCCAGCAGCTTGGATCCAGGGGGCCCTACGCAGTATTTT. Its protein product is CASSLDPGGPTQYF.